One sample yielded the 14 T cell receptor beta chains listed below, sequenced in a study of T-cell memory formation after mild COVID-19. TCRdb reprocessed the 5' RACE reads via MiXCR and lists one record per CDR3 protein. The repertoire holds hundreds of thousands of distinct CDR3 sequences, with about 15% as singletons. Sequenced input: PBMCs or a T cell subset sorted from them (not recorded which). Every receptor here comes from a man between 18 and 35 years old who had mild COVID-19 (a few samples of this study predate the infection). Cell type and time point are not known.

With respect to this clonotype: The CDR3 does not end in the conserved phenylalanine or tryptophan, so this is likely a read error. The chain couples TRBV12-3 or TRBV12-4 to TRBJ1-6; 10 bases are shared with TRBD1. The CDR3 is 13 residues long. J gave up 8 bases and V 6 bases, and 1 base lay outside the gene matches. The CDR3 loop is CASRGTGDSPLHS. CDR3 in DNA: TGTGCCAGCAGGGGGACAGGGGATTCACCCCTCCACTCT.

Ten or more counts support this clonotype. This chain links TRBV15 with TRBJ2-5, with TRBD1 identical over 9 bases. Looked up from germline, CDR1 is LNHNV and CDR2 is YYDKDF (reference sequence). V trimming: 0 bases; J trimming: 9 bases; junction bases outside the gene matches: 11. The CDR3 is 16 amino acids. CDR3 coding DNA: TGTGCCACCAGCAGAGATAAAGGGACAGGGTTTTTTTCCCAGTACTTC. Protein product: CATSRDKGTGFFSQYF.

The chain couples TRBV20-1 to TRBJ2-7, with D tentatively TRBD1 or TRBD2 (5 bases each). The CDR3 covers 16 residues. The germline CDR1 and CDR2 sequences are DFQATT and SNEGSKA (reference sequence). Trimming left V 3 bases short and J 1 base short, with 19 bases between. The CDR3 nucleotides are TGCAGTGCTAGGGACCCCCGGGGCTTATGGTCCTACGAGCAGTACTTC. Protein: CSARDPRGLWSYEQYF.

The chain carries TRBV4-1 and TRBJ2-1, with 7 bases lining up with TRBD2. Germline CDR1 is MGHRA and CDR2 is YSYEKL. V trimming: 4 bases; J trimming: 9 bases; junction bases outside the gene matches: 12. The CDR3 spans 15 residues. CDR3 in amino acids: CASSPLGGGKLEQFF. CDR3 nucleotides: TGCGCCAGCAGCCCCTTGGGGGGGGGAAAACTTGAGCAGTTCTTC.

This clonotype was counted a few times. The V gene is TRBV12-3 or TRBV12-4, the J gene TRBJ1-5; D is perhaps TRBD1 (5 bases). CDR3 length equals 15 residues. The germline V and J ends were trimmed by 3 bases and 7 bases, with 16 bases remaining between them. The CDR3 bases are TGTGCCAGCAGTTTTAATCCCCAGGGCGAGCAGCCCCAGCATTTT. Amino acids: CASSFNPQGEQPQHF.

Many counts were recorded for this clonotype. V gene TRBV2 combines with J gene TRBJ2-5; TRBD2 aligns across 10 bases. Germline CDR1 and CDR2: SNHLY and FYNNEI. The CDR3 runs to 15 residues. The trim removed 4 bases at V and 6 bases at J, leaving 8 bases unmatched. CDR3: CASSVGERGGQTQYF. In DNA, the CDR3 is TGTGCCAGCAGTGTGGGCGAGCGGGGGGGCCAGACCCAGTACTTC.

The V and J genes are TRBV10-3 and TRBJ2-1, with 8 bases fitting TRBD2. This CDR3 spans 15 amino acids. Germline CDR1 reads ENHRY; CDR2 reads SYGVKD. Trimming cost V 11 bases and J 6 bases; bases outside gene matches: 15. The CDR3 bases are TGTGCCTCCTTAGGGGGAGTAGCGGGACTCAATGAGCAGTTCTTC. Protein: CASLGGVAGLNEQFF.

This clonotype was seen a handful of times. This chain connects TRBV7-9 to TRBJ1-1; 8 nucleotides match TRBD1. The CDR3 sequence is 15 residues long. V was clipped by 5 bases and J by 4 bases; unmatched bases: 9. Germline lookup yields CDR1 SEHNR and CDR2 FQNEAQ (reference sequence). CDR3 DNA sequence: TGTGCCAGCAGCCCAAGGCCCAGGGGGCTCACTGAAGCTTTCTTT. Its protein product is CASSPRPRGLTEAFF.

The V call is TRBV9, the J call TRBJ1-1, with 9 positions matching TRBD1. Germline lookup yields CDR1 SGDLS and CDR2 YYNGEE. Trimming took 0 bases from V and 4 from J; bases not matched to a gene: 4. The CDR3 has 15 residues. This chain's CDR3 is CASSVALDRGTEAFF. Here the CDR3 DNA reads TGTGCCAGCAGCGTAGCTCTGGACAGGGGCACTGAAGCTTTCTTT.

V gene TRBV4-1 combines with J gene TRBJ2-3; 14 bases map to TRBD2. The V and J ends lost 6 bases and 1 base, in that order; junction bases with no gene match: 9. CDR3 size: 18 residues. CDR1 is MGHRA, CDR2 YSYEKL, per germline. CDR3 in DNA: TGCGCCAGCAGTTTCAGACTAGCGGGGGGGCCGGGCACAGATACGCAGTATTTT. The encoded protein is CASSFRLAGGPGTDTQYF.

This clonotype was counted at least ten times. The CDR3 DNA is TGTGCCAGCAGCCCGGGGGGTCGGATTAATTCACCCCTCCACTTT. This gives the protein CASSPGGRINSPLHF. The chain employs TRBV4-2 and TRBJ1-6; D is possibly TRBD1 (5 bases). The germline V gene encodes CDR1 LGHNA and CDR2 YNFKEQ. CDR3 length equals 15 residues. Trimming shortened V by 4 bases and J by 6 bases, and 13 bases separated the two germline ends.

This clonotype was counted ten times or more. V is TRBV2 and J is TRBJ2-3; D unresolved. V was shortened by 0 bases and J by 0 bases, with 10 bases between the two germline ends. Per germline, CDR1 SNHLY and CDR2 FYNNEI. The CDR3 spans 16 residues. The CDR3 protein is CASSEAPSTSTDTQYF. DNA of the CDR3: TGTGCCAGCAGTGAAGCGCCCTCAACTAGCACAGATACGCAGTATTTT.

The CDR3 sequence: CASSFVDSNQPQHF. The CDR3 coding sequence is TGTGCCAGCAGCTTTGTGGATAGCAATCAGCCCCAGCATTTT. The chain recombines TRBV7-2 with TRBJ1-5; D ambiguous. Per germline, CDR1 SGHTA and CDR2 FQGNSA. The germline V and J ends were trimmed by 3 bases and 0 bases, with 6 bases remaining between them. The CDR3 sequence is 14 residues long.

This rearrangement joins TRBV20-1 to TRBJ2-7; no reliable D call. V was pared by 3 bases and J by 4 bases, with 13 bases between. CDR3 size: 13 residues. CDR1 is DFQATT and CDR2 is SNEGSKA in the germline V gene (reference sequence). CDR3 DNA sequence: TGCAGTGCTAGCTCGGGCCTTAAGTACGAGCAGTACGTC. Translating gives CSASSGLKYEQYV.